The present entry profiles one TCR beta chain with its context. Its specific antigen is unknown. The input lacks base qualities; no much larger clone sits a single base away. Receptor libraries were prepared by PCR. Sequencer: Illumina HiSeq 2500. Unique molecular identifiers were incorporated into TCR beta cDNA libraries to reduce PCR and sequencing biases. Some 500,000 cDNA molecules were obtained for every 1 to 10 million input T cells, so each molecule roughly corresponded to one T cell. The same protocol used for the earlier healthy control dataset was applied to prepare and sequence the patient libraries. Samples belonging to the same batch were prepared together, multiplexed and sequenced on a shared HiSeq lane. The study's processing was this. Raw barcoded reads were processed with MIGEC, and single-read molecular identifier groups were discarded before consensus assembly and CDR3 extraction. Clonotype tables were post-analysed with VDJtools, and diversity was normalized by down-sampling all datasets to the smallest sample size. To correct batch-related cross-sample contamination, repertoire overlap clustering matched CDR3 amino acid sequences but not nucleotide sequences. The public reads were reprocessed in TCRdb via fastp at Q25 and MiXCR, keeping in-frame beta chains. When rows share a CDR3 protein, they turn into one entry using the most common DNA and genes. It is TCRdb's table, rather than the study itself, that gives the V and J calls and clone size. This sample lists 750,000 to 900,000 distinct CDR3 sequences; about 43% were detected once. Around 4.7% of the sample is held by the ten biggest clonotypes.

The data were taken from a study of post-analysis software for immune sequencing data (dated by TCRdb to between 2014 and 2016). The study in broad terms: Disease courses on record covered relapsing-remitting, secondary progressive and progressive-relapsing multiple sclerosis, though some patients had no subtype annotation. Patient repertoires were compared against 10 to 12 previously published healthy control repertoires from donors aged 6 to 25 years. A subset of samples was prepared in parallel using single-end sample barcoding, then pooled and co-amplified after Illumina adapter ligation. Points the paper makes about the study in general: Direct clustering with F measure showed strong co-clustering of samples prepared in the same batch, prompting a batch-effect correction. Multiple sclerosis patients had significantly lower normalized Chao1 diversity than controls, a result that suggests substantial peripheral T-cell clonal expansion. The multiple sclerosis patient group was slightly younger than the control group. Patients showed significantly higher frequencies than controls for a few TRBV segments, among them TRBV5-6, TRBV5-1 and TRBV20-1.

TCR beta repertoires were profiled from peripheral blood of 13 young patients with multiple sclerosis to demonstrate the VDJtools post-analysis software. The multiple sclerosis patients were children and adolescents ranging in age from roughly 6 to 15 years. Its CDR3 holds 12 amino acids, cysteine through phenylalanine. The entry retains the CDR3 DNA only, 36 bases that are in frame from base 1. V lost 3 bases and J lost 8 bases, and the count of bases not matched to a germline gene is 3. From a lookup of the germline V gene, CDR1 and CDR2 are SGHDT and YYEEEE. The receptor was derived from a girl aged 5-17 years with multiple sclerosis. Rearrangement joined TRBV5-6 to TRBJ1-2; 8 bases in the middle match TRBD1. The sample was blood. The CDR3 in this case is CASSSGQGGYTF. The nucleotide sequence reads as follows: TGTGCCAGCAGCTCAGGACAGGGCGGCTACACCTTC.